This TCR beta chain was recorded in a study of beta chain features in type 1 diabetes. This clone turned up a few times. Its specificity is not known. Study-wide findings and caveats: Patients with Type 1 diabetes showed moderately but significantly shorter TCRB CDR3s in all four CD4+ subsets.

What was sequenced were expressed TCRB transcripts, since all of the isolated RNA had been reverse transcribed. Clones were sequenced by immunoSEQ multiplex PCR, and TCRdb holds only the in-frame ones, with some missing. The data hold more than 250,000 clones, with roughly 22% observed a single time. The CDR3 totals 14 residues. V lost 5 bases to trimming and J lost 10 bases, with 16 bases between them. The germline V gene encodes CDR1 SGHNT and CDR2 YYREEE (reference sequence). This TCR derives from a woman between 35 and 50 years old with type 1 diabetes. J is TRBJ1-6 and V is TRBV5-4; possible D gene TRBD1, 6 bases. The sample consisted of naive CD4+ T cells from blood. The CDR3 sequence is CASSEGGRGSPLHF. The CDR3 DNA reads TGTGCCAGCAGTGAGGGGGGGCGTGGATCACCCCTCCACTTT.